The rows below give T cell receptor beta chains drawn from one sample of a study of human T cells and chemical hapten exposure. Using its own MiXCR run on the RACE reads, TCRdb lists one record per CDR3 protein. The table shows roughly 180,000 distinct CDR3 sequences, with approximately 20% occurring only once. Here the sequenced sample was whole blood, taken in connection with sensitization to the hapten diphenylcyclopropenone (DPC). These receptors were taken from a woman in her fifties or sixties with alopecia areata. Some clones in this sample may be carry-over from other donors' samples. Both conserved end residues are part of each CDR3. The D gene is left open where the match is weak. Size is stated for part of the rows, as once, few or many counts, or as a class when the clone is expanded.

TRBD1	TRBV6-5	-	TRBJ1-2	TGTGCCAGCAGTTGTGGGGCAGGGGGCTGTGGCTACACCTTC	CASSCGAGGCGYTF
-	TRBV15	few	TRBJ2-5	TGTGCCACCAGCAGAGGGCAGGGGCCGCAAGAGACCCAGTACTTC	CATSRGQGPQETQYF
-	TRBV9	-	TRBJ1-1	TGTGCCAGCAGCGTAGGGGGGCAGATGAACACTGAAGCTTTCTTT	CASSVGGQMNTEAFF
-	TRBV29-1	-	TRBJ2-5	TGCAGCGTTGGGCAACAGGGCTGGGCGACCCAGTACTTC	CSVGQQGWATQYF
TRBD1	TRBV3-1	-	TRBJ1-1	TGTGCCAGCAGCCACCCAGGGGGCACTGAAGCTTTCTTT	CASSHPGGTEAFF
TRBD2	TRBV20-1	-	TRBJ2-1	TGCAGTGCTAGGTCGGGGACTAGCGGGAGAAATGAGCAGTTCTTC	CSARSGTSGRNEQFF
TRBD1	TRBV29-1	-	TRBJ2-7	TGCAGCGTTGGGAGGACAGGGAGCCACGAGCAGTACTTC	CSVGRTGSHEQYF
-	TRBV12-3/TRBV12-4	few	TRBJ2-3	TGTGCCAGCAGCCCGGCGGGACTGGAGGCAGATACGCAGTATTTT	CASSPAGLEADTQYF
-	TRBV7-9	-	TRBJ2-3	TGTGCCAGCAGCGATCTTGTGGCAGATACGCAGTATTTT	CASSDLVADTQYF
TRBD2	TRBV10-3	few	TRBJ2-1	TGTGCCATCAGTGAGGGGACTAGCGGCGATGAGCAGTTCTTC	CAISEGTSGDEQFF
-	TRBV18	few	TRBJ1-1	TGTGCCAGCTCACCTCATGGACCGGGACAACTGAACACTGAAGCTTTCTTT	CASSPHGPGQLNTEAFF
-	TRBV7-2	few	TRBJ1-4	TGTGCCAGCAGCTTGGGCCAGAGAAATGAAAAACTGTTTTTT	CASSLGQRNEKLFF
-	TRBV4-2	-	TRBJ2-5	TGTGCCAGCAGTCGGCAGGGGGGCGGCCAAGAGACCCAGTACTTC	CASSRQGGGQETQYF
TRBD2	TRBV20-1	-	TRBJ2-3	TGCAGTGCGGGGCTTGTGGGAGGGAGCACAGATACGCAGTATTTT	CSAGLVGGSTDTQYF
-	TRBV5-1	few	TRBJ2-3	TGCGCCAGCAGCTTGGACGTAGCAGGCACAGATACGCAGTATTTT	CASSLDVAGTDTQYF
TRBD1	TRBV7-9	few	TRBJ1-4	TGTGCCAGCAGCTTATCCGGGACAGGCGTTACCGTCAATGAAAAACTGTTTTTT	CASSLSGTGVTVNEKLFF
-	TRBV11-2	few	TRBJ1-1	TGTGCCAGCAGCTTCGGGACGGGGACTGAAGCTTTCTTT	CASSFGTGTEAFF
-	TRBV29-1	few	TRBJ2-7	TGCAGCGTTGAAGAACCGACAGGCTCCTACGAGCAGTACTTC	CSVEEPTGSYEQYF
-	TRBV11-2	-	TRBJ1-2	TGTGCCAGCAGCTTAGTCGGCAGGAGCTATGGCTACACCTTC	CASSLVGRSYGYTF
-	TRBV6-4	-	TRBJ1-1	TGTGCCAGCAGTGACACGGATATGAACACTGAAGCTTTCTTT	CASSDTDMNTEAFF
-	TRBV20-1	few	TRBJ2-5	TGCAGTTCAGGGGAGGAGACCCAGTACTTC	CSSGEETQYF
-	TRBV20-1	-	TRBJ2-7	TGCAGTGCTAGACCTAGCCGGGACTACGAGCAGTACTTC	CSARPSRDYEQYF
TRBD1	TRBV29-1	-	TRBJ2-1	TGCAGCGGTGTCAGGGGGCAGAATGAGCAGTTCTTC	CSGVRGQNEQFF
-	TRBV2	-	TRBJ2-2	TGTGCCAGCAGGGTACAGGGCCCCGGGGAGCTGTTTTTT	CASRVQGPGELFF
-	TRBV9	many	TRBJ2-3	TGTGCCAGCAGCGTAGGGAGCGTGAGCACAGATACGCAGTATTTT	CASSVGSVSTDTQYF
-	TRBV7-2	few	TRBJ2-2	TGTGCCAGCAGCTTATTCGGCAGGTTGAACACCGGGGAGCTGTTTTTT	CASSLFGRLNTGELFF
-	TRBV7-9	few	TRBJ2-3	TGTGCCAGCAGCTTAAGGACCCACGGCACAGATACGCAGTATTTT	CASSLRTHGTDTQYF
-	TRBV20-1	few	TRBJ2-3	TGCAGTGCTAGACCTTTATCGGGGCTCACAGATACGCAGTATTTT	CSARPLSGLTDTQYF